This TCR beta chain is from a study of sequential checkpoint blockade in melanoma. Specified treatment: randomized to nivolumab then ipilimumab (arm A) or the reverse (arm B). Clones were sequenced by immunoSEQ multiplex PCR, and TCRdb holds only the in-frame ones, with some missing. The table includes 37,000 or so clones, about 30% detected once. Germline CDR1 reads SGHNT; CDR2 reads YENEEA. The length of the CDR3 is 14 residues. The J segment lost 5 bases and the V segment lost 6 bases, leaving 10 bases of the junction unmatched. This clonotype originated in a human donor with melanoma. The sample in question was tumor tissue (inferred from file names), obtained from a patient given nivolumab and ipilimumab in sequence. The chain combines TRBV11-3 with TRBJ2-7; 7 nucleotides match TRBD1. The CDR3 nucleotides read TGTGCCAGCAGTTCGCGACAGGGCACCCACGAGCAGTACTTC. Translating it yields CASSSRQGTHEQYF.